The 24 T cell receptor beta chains below all came from one sample that was sequenced in a study of molecular identifiers for immune sequencing clone quantification. TCRdb recomputed calls from the PCR reads with MiXCR, one row per CDR3 protein. The repertoire consists of about 10,000 distinct CDR3 sequences, with more than 15% occurring once and the leading ten covering over 1.5%. The sequenced sample consisted of naive CD8+ T cells from blood, with Jurkat cell RNA spiked in. As to subset: FACS-sorted CD8+CD4-CCR7+CD45RA+ naive T cells. The receptors stem from a human donor in good health. Some libraries in this study had Jurkat cell RNA spiked in.

This clonotype was seen repeatedly, ten times or more. This sequence joins TRBV4-1 and TRBJ2-7, with D tentatively TRBD2 (6 bases). The CDR3 covers 16 residues. Germline CDR1 and CDR2: MGHRA and YSYEKL. Trimming removed 0 bases from V and 0 bases from J, with 12 bases in between. CDR3 loop: CASSQDLGRSSYEQYF. DNA for the CDR3: TGCGCCAGCAGCCAAGATCTAGGGAGGAGCTCCTACGAGCAGTACTTC.

A remark on this clonotype: A clone one base away is much larger, so this may be a read error. This rearrangement joins TRBV27 to TRBJ2-7; 9 bases agree with TRBD1. The germline V gene encodes CDR1 MNHEY and CDR2 SMNVEV (reference sequence). The CDR3 totals 14 residues. DNA for the CDR3: TGTGCCGGCAGTTTCTTGGGACAGGGTTACGAGCAGTACTTC. It specifies CAGSFLGQGYEQYF.

As regards this clonotype: This may be a read error, as it is one base from a much larger clone. The chain joins TRBV1 to TRBJ2-6. TRBV1 is designated a pseudogene. The CDR3 has 17 residues. The CDR3 loop reads CTSSQMRSSSGADVLTF. In DNA form, the CDR3 reads TGCACCAGCAGCCAAATGCGATCTAGCTCTGGGGCCGACGTCCTGACTTTC.

This clonotype was observed many times. The chain recombines TRBV19 with TRBJ1-5; a possible D gene is TRBD1 (6 bases). Looked up from germline, CDR1 is LNHDA and CDR2 is SQIVND (reference sequence). This CDR3 has 15 amino acids. The V end was cut by 9 bases, the J end by 0 bases, with 15 bases between. As DNA, the CDR3 is TGTGCCAGCCATAGGACAGACTATAGCAATCAGCCCCAGCATTTT. It translates to CASHRTDYSNQPQHF.

Only a few counts were recorded for this clonotype. The chain uses TRBV6-2 or TRBV6-3 and TRBJ2-5, with D uncertain. Germline V gene data show CDR1 as MNHEY and CDR2 as SVGEGT. Trimming removed 6 bases from V and 5 bases from J, with 13 bases in between. This CDR3 has 13 amino acids. CDR3: CASSLRIGETQYF. The CDR3 DNA sequence: TGTGCCAGCAGCCTCCGGATAGGGGAGACCCAGTACTTC.

Worth noting for this clonotype: Possible read error: a much larger clone is one base away. J is TRBJ2-5 and V is TRBV6-5; 8 bases are shared with TRBD1. The CDR3 is 17 residues long. The germline gives CDR1 MNHEY, CDR2 SVGAGI. J lost 6 bases, V lost 8 bases, and 20 bases had no gene match. The CDR3 bases are TGTGCCAGCGGCCTAATACCGGACAGGGAAGGGGGCCAGACCCAGTACTTC. It translates to CASGLIPDREGGQTQYF.

Comment on this clonotype: This could be a read error, since a much larger clone is one nucleotide away. The chain recombines TRBV27 with TRBJ2-2, with D uncertain. The germline V gene encodes CDR1 MNHEY and CDR2 SMNVEV (reference sequence). V shed 6 bases and J shed 9 bases, with 14 bases lying between them. The CDR3 is 13 amino acids. CDR3 sequence (DNA): TGTGCCAGCAGGGACGGAATGATGCGGGAGCTGTTTTTT. Translation gives CASRDGMMRELFF.

Details on this clonotype: This may come from a read error, since a much larger clone is one base off. The J gene is TRBJ2-1, the V gene TRBV10-3; 8 nucleotides match TRBD2. Germline CDR1 reads ENHRY; CDR2 reads SYGVKD. V was pared by 8 bases and J by 6 bases, with 12 bases of the junction left unmatched. CDR3 length equals 15 residues. The CDR3 DNA reads TGTGCCATCGTTTCTAACGGGAGGGTTAGCAATGAGCAGTTCTTC. This gives the protein CAIVSNGRVSNEQFF.

With regard to this clonotype: A much more abundant neighbour one base away suggests this may be a read error. The genes are TRBV19 and TRBJ2-5, with D hard to call. The CDR3 loop spans 13 amino acids. The germline V gene has CDR1 LNHDA and CDR2 SQIVND (reference sequence). CDR3 residues: CAGSMRPRETQYF. CDR3 in DNA: TGTGCCGGTAGTATGCGGCCGCGAGAGACCCAGTACTTC.

This clonotype has ten or more counts. The chain employs TRBV4-3 and TRBJ1-1, with D perhaps TRBD1 (6 bases). The CDR3 has 13 residues. CDR1 LGHNA and CDR2 YSLEER come from the germline V gene. The V end lost 5 bases, the J end lost 1 base, and 8 bases lay between the germline ends. CDR3 sequence reads: CASSATGNTEAFF. CDR3 in DNA: TGCGCCAGCAGCGCGACAGGGAACACTGAAGCTTTCTTT.

In this sample, this clonotype is medium-sized (0.01 to 0.1%). This chain uses TRBV27 with TRBJ1-1, with no clear D. The CDR3 is made up of 14 amino acids. With 5 bases removed from V and 3 bases from J, the gap between germline ends came to 13 bases. Looked up from germline, CDR1 is MNHEY and CDR2 is SMNVEV (reference sequence). Here the CDR3 reads CASSPGSRHTEAFF. The CDR3 nucleotides are TGTGCCAGCAGTCCCGGGAGCCGGCACACTGAAGCTTTCTTT.

This clonotype has just a few counts. This chain links TRBV5-6 with TRBJ1-5; D is undetermined. The length of the CDR3 is 12 residues. Trimming left V 0 bases short and J 6 bases short, with 4 bases between. Germline V gene sequence: CDR1 SGHDT, CDR2 YYEEEE. This CDR3 reads CASSLVGQPQHF. For the CDR3, the DNA is TGTGCCAGCAGCTTGGTGGGTCAGCCCCAGCATTTT.

Regarding this clonotype: A read error may produce the germline difference seen at one junction end. This rearrangement joins TRBV4-2 to TRBJ2-3, with D perhaps TRBD1 or TRBD2 (5 bases each). Germline lookup yields CDR1 LGHNA and CDR2 YNFKEQ. The CDR3 has 13 residues. The DNA for the CDR3 is TGTGCCCGCAGCCAAATAAGGGGAGATACACAGTATTTT. Residues: CARSQIRGDTQYF.

This clonotype occurred many times. The chain uses TRBV27 and TRBJ2-7; D possibly matches TRBD1 or TRBD2 (6 bases each). The CDR3 length is 16 residues. Germline V lookup: CDR1 MNHEY, CDR2 SMNVEV (reference sequence). Trimming took 0 bases from V and 9 from J, leaving 21 bases between them. The CDR3 loop reads CASSLSALVGGLGQYF. CDR3 DNA: TGTGCCAGCAGTTTATCCGCACTAGTGGGGGGCCTAGGGCAGTACTTC.

This clonotype was observed a few times. This could be a read error, since a much larger clone is one nucleotide away. This rearrangement joins TRBV7-9 to TRBJ2-2; a weak D match, TRBD2 (5 bases). The germline CDR1 and CDR2 sequences are SEHNR and FQNEAQ (reference sequence). The CDR3 runs to 14 residues. CDR3 in DNA: TGTGCCAGCTTGCCAGACCGGAACACCGGGGAGCCGTTTTTT. Translating it yields CASLPDRNTGEPFF.

In this sample, this clonotype is medium-sized. The chain combines TRBV29-1 with TRBJ2-7; 10 positions match TRBD1. Trimming cost V 4 bases and J 2 bases; bases outside gene matches: 8. In germline, CDR1 is SQVTM, CDR2 ANQGSEA. The CDR3 totals 15 residues. CDR3 amino acids: CSVAGGTGATYEQYF. The DNA of the CDR3 is TGCAGCGTTGCCGGGGGGACAGGGGCCACCTACGAGCAGTACTTC.

By proportion, this clonotype is medium-sized. This chain joins TRBV10-3 and TRBJ2-7; TRBD2 might be the D (5 bases). Per germline, CDR1 ENHRY and CDR2 SYGVKD. V was trimmed by 3 bases and J by 3 bases, leaving 15 bases between them. This CDR3 has 15 residues. For the CDR3, the DNA is TGTGCCATCAGTGACGGTGGAGGCGGAAACTACGAGCAGTACTTC. Translating it yields CAISDGGGGNYEQYF.

This clonotype is termed medium-sized. The CDR3 DNA reads TGTGCCAGCAGCTTGGGGCAGGGAGTTCCTGGTACAGATACGCAGTATTTT. Translated: CASSLGQGVPGTDTQYF. V usage is TRBV5-4 and J usage is TRBJ2-3, with D possibly called TRBD1 or TRBD2 (5 bases each). Germline V CDR1 and CDR2: SGHNT, YYREEE (reference sequence). CDR3 size: 17 residues. V was trimmed by 0 bases and J by 3 bases, leaving 17 bases between them.

The chain recombines TRBV14 with TRBJ2-1; D remains ambiguous. The germline CDR1 and CDR2 sequences are SGHDN and FVKESK. CDR3 length: 13 amino acids. Trimming stripped 0 bases from V and 9 bases from J, with 9 bases between. The DNA of the CDR3 is TGTGCCAGCAGCCAAGATATAGGTTTTGAGCAGTTCTTC. It specifies CASSQDIGFEQFF.

On this clonotype: A read error is possible here, since a much larger clone lies one base away. V gene TRBV11-3 combines with J gene TRBJ1-1, with D possibly matching TRBD1 (5 bases). The CDR3 is 15 amino acids. The germline CDR1 and CDR2 sequences are SGHNT and YENEEA. Trimming stripped 6 bases from V and 1 base from J, with 15 bases between. CDR3 amino acids: CASRSRGGPNTEAFF. The DNA for the CDR3 is TGTGCCAGCAGGTCCCGGGGCGGACCGAACACTGAAGCTTTCTTT. The variable domain in full, completed from reference TRBV11-3 and TRBJ1-1, reads EAGVVQSPRYKIIEKKQPVAFWCNPISGHNTLYWYLQNLGQGPELLIRYENEEAVDDSQLPKDRFSAERLKGVDSTLKIQPAELGDSAVYLCASRSRGGPNTEAFFGQGTRLTVV.

By share, this clonotype counts as medium-sized. The V call is TRBV29-1, the J call TRBJ2-3; TRBD2 matches 7 bases. CDR3 length equals 14 residues. Germline CDR1 is SQVTM and CDR2 is ANQGSEA. The J segment lost 1 base and the V segment lost 3 bases, leaving 4 bases of the junction unmatched. The CDR3 nucleotides read TGCAGCGTTGACCCGGGAGGCGGCACAGATACGCAGTATTTT. This translates into CSVDPGGGTDTQYF.

For this clonotype: A read error may be the cause here, since a much bigger clone is one base away. It is likely a read error, because the conserved phenylalanine at the end of the CDR3 is missing. J is TRBJ2-7 and V is TRBV10-3; perhaps TRBD2 as D (5 bases). From germline, CDR1 is ENHRY and CDR2 SYGVKD. The CDR3 covers 14 residues. Trimming cost V 2 bases and J 6 bases, with 14 bases left between them. CDR3 loop: CAISETSVKGEQYS. The CDR3 DNA follows: TGTGCCATCAGTGAGACTAGTGTCAAGGGCGAGCAGTACTCC.

This clonotype has only a few counts. The V and J genes are TRBV7-9 and TRBJ2-1; unclear D gene. Germline CDR1 reads SEHNR; CDR2 reads FQNEAQ (reference sequence). The V and J ends lost 5 bases and 10 bases respectively, with 9 bases between them. This CDR3 has 11 amino acids. CDR3 bases: TGTGCCAGCAGCCCGATATACGAGCAGTTCTTC. Translation: CASSPIYEQFF.

The table lists this clonotype with many counts. This chain links TRBV7-9 with TRBJ2-7; 9 positions agree with TRBD1. Germline-derived CDR1 and CDR2 are SEHNR and FQNEAQ (reference sequence). The CDR3 contains 15 residues. Trimming at V came to 5 bases and at J to 3 bases, leaving 8 bases not matched to a gene. CDR3 sequence reads: CASSTTGTGSYEQYF. As DNA, the CDR3 is TGTGCCAGCAGCACAACCGGGACAGGGAGCTACGAGCAGTACTTC.